This TCR beta chain was recovered during a study of OX40 agonist ivuxolimab in advanced cancers. Assay: immunoSEQ multiplex PCR; the TCRdb copy retains only in-frame clones and omits some. Of over 90,000 clones detected, 94% appear once; the ten largest clones hold roughly 0.17%. The CDR3 covers 13 residues. Germline CDR1 MNHNS, CDR2 SASEGT. V lost 3 bases to trimming and J lost 4 bases, with 9 bases between them. This clone was recorded only once. V and J are TRBV6-1 and TRBJ1-1; unclear D gene. The clonotype originates from an adult with an advanced solid tumor such as melanoma, head and neck, liver or kidney cancer. Sequenced here: CD4+ or CD8+ T cells sorted from blood, sampled in a trial of the OX40 agonist ivuxolimab. The CDR3 reads CASSDDRITEAFF. In nucleotides, the CDR3 is TGTGCCAGCAGTGATGACCGTATCACTGAAGCTTTCTTT.